The entry below describes one TCR beta chain. What antigen it recognizes has not been identified. No base quality information exists; no much larger clone differs at one position. The CDR3 starts with the cysteine, ends with the phenylalanine, and has 13 residues. The entry retains the CDR3 DNA only, 39 bases that are in frame from base 1. According to the germline V gene, CDR1 reads LGHNT and CDR2 reads FRNRAP. The V and J ends are trimmed by 3 bases and 2 bases, leaving 6 bases between them. These data come from a study of human T cells and chemical hapten exposure (dated by TCRdb to the early 2020s). General notes on the study: For sensitization, 2% DPC in acetone was applied to a 2 cm by 2 cm area of upper inner arm skin. Libraries were pooled for sequencing, and variation in per-sample TCR yields was attributed mainly to small differences in library volumes within the pool. Most of the patients in the cohort were female, and the cohort covered alopecia areata with under or over 50% scalp involvement, alopecia totalis and alopecia universalis. Blood samples were taken from patients before sensitization (week 0) and then at 2, 6 and about 24 weeks after DPC sensitization. In alopecia patients, the study followed how the peripheral blood TCR repertoire changed in vivo over primary and secondary sensitization to diphenylcyclopropenone (DPC), a hapten. Twenty-nine alopecia patients provided blood for TCR sequencing at one to four time points (pre-sensitization, 2, 6 and 24 weeks). Patch testing on the upper back used Finn chambers containing 0.01% DPC, with scoring done after 6 days according to International Contact Dermatitis Research Group standards. Weekly therapeutic DPC doses were additionally applied to the scalp of patients throughout the roughly 25-week study period. General conclusions and limits of the study: Expanded TCRs formed significantly more large CDR3 similarity clusters than pre-sensitization or healthy control sets, consistent with antigen-driven responses. DPC sensitization did not change how many TCRs were above 1 in 1000 frequency, and no evidence was found of alterations in global repertoire structure. Repeated subsampling changed both the strength of the expansion versus patch-test correlation and the threshold at which that correlation became significant. A positive correlation was found between the number of PT1 expanded TCRs and patch test score, with significance reached at thresholds 8, 16 and 32 but not 4. All patients had alopecia, a presumed autoimmune disease, so their immune response might differ from that of healthy individuals.

The method was RACE. This sample was sequenced with a NextSeq 500. During library preparation, unique molecular identifiers were attached to individual cDNA molecules so that TCRs could be counted in a quantitative, reproducible way. From each blood RNA sample, both TCR alpha and TCR beta chains were sequenced. Turning to the authors' computational methods: A median of roughly 99,000 TCRs per sample was observed, with a range of about 23,224 to 690,600. V, J and CDR3 annotation of the TCR reads was carried out using the Decombinator software suite. To make PS versus PT1 abundance plots, every sample was subsampled to the same number of TCRs (28,000). TCRs were defined as expanded if absent before sensitization and observed at least eight times at the 2-week time point. Clones were called with MiXCR by TCRdb after fastp trimmed the public reads at Q25, and only in-frame beta chains were retained. Under each unique CDR3 protein, matching rows form one entry showing the most common genes and DNA. TCRdb's processing, not the study's, gives the V and J calls here. This sample is represented by around 300,000 distinct CDR3 sequences; around 7% of them were singletons. About 1.2% of the sample belongs to the ten largest clones.

Explained via the paper, the time point label denotes: pre-sensitization, week 0. The label giving this sample's treatment or condition can be read as: therapeutic diphenylcyclopropenone sensitization with weekly scalp DPC. At every patch-test visit, the blood draw took place before the patch test was put on. Eligible patients were aged 18 to 70, diagnosed with alopecia, deemed suitable for DPC therapy, and excluded if pregnant. Unfractionated whole blood was collected in Tempus Blood RNA tubes, and total RNA was extracted from that blood. This chain is built from TRBV12-5 and TRBJ2-3; no D gene is confidently identified. The TCR originated in a man between 18 and 29 years old with alopecia areata. Some clones in this sample may be carry-over from other donors' samples. Sequenced material: whole blood, taken in connection with sensitization to the hapten diphenylcyclopropenone (DPC). The CDR3 reads as follows: CASGFGFTDTQYF. The nucleotides are TGTGCTAGTGGTTTCGGTTTCACAGATACGCAGTATTTT. The CDR3 plus the reference TRBV12-5 and TRBJ2-3 genes for the other parts give the full variable domain: DARVTQTPRHKVTEMGQEVTMRCQPILGHNTVFWYRQTMMQGLELLAYFRNRAPLDDSGMPKDRFSAEMPDATLATLKIQPSEPRDSAVYFCASGFGFTDTQYFGPGTRLTVL.